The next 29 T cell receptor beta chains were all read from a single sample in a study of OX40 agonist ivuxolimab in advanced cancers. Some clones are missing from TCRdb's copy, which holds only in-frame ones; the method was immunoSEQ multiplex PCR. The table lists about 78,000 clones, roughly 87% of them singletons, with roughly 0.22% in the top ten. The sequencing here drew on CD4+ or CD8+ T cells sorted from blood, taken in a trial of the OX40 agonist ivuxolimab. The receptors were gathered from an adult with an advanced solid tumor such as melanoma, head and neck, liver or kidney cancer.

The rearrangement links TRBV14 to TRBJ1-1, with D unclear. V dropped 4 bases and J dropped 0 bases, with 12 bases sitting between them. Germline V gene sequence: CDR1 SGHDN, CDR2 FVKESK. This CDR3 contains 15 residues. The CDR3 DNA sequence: TGTGCCAGCAGCCGAACGCCGGGAGTGAACACTGAAGCTTTCTTT. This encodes CASSRTPGVNTEAFF.

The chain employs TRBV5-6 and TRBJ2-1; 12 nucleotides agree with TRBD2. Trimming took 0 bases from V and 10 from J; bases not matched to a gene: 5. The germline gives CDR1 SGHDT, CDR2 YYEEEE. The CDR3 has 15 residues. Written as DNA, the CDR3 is TGTGCCAGCAGCTTGGTAGCTAGCGGGAGGGTAGAGCAGTTCTTC. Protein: CASSLVASGRVEQFF.

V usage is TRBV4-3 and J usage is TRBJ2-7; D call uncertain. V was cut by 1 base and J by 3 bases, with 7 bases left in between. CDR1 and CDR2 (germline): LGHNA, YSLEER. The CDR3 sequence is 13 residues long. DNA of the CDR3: TGCGCCAGCAGCCAAGGCGTCGGCTACGAGCAGTACTTC. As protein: CASSQGVGYEQYF.

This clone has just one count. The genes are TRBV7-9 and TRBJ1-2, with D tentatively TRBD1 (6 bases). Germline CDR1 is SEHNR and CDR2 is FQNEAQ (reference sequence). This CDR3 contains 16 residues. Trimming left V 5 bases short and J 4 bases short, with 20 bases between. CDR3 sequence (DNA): TGTGCCAGCAGCCGAGGACAGCTTGGACCTGTCTATGGCTACACCTTC. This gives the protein CASSRGQLGPVYGYTF.

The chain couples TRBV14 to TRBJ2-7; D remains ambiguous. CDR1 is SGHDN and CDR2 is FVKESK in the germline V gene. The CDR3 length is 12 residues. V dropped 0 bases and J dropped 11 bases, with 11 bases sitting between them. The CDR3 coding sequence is TGTGCCAGCAGCCAAGATAGTCATCGGGAGTACTTC. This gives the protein CASSQDSHREYF.

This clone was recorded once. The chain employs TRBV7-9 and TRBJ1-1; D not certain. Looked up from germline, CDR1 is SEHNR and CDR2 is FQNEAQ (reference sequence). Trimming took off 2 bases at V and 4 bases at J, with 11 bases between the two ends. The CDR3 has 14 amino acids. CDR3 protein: CASSLWGSGTEAFF. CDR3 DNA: TGTGCCAGCAGCTTATGGGGAAGTGGCACTGAAGCTTTCTTT. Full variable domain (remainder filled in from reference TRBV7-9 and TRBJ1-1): DTGVSQNPRHKITKRGQNVTFRCDPISEHNRLYWYRQTLGQGPEFLTYFQNEAQLEKSRLLSDRFSAERPKGSFSTLEIQRTEQGDSAMYLCASSLWGSGTEAFFGQGTRLTVV.

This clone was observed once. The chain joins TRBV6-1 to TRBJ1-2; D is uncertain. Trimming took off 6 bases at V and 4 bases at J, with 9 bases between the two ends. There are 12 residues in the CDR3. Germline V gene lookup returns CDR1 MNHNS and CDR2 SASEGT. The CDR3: CASSVRTYGYTF. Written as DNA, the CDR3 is TGTGCCAGCAGCGTCAGGACCTATGGCTACACCTTC.

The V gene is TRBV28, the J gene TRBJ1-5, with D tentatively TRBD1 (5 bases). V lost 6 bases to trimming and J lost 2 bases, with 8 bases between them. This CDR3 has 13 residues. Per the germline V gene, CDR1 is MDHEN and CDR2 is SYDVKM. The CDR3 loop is CASSLQGNQPQHF. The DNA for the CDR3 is TGTGCCAGCAGCCTACAGGGCAATCAGCCCCAGCATTTT.

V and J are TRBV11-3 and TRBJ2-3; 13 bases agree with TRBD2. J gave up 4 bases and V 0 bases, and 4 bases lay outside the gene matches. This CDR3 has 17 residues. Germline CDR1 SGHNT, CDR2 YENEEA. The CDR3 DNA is TGTGCCAGCAGCTTAGATCGGACTAGCGGGAGTCCAGATACGCAGTATTTT. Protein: CASSLDRTSGSPDTQYF.

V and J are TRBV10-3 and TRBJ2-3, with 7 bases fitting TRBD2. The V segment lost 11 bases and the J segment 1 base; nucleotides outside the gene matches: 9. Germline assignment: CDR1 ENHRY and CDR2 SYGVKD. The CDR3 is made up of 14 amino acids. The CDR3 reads CASGVGGGTDTQYF. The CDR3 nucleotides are TGTGCCTCGGGGGTGGGAGGGGGCACAGATACGCAGTATTTT.

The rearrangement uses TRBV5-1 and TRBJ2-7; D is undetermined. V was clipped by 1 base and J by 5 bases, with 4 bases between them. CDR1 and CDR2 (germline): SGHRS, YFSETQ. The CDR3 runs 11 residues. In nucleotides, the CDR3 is TGCGCCAGCAGCTTGTTAAACGAGCAGTACTTC. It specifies CASSLLNEQYF.

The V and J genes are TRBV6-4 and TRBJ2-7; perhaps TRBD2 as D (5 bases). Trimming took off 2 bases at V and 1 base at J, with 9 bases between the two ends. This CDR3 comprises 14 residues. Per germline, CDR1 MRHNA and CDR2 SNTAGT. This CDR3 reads CASSDRWRSYEQYF. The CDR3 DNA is TGTGCCAGCAGTGACCGTTGGAGGTCCTACGAGCAGTACTTC.

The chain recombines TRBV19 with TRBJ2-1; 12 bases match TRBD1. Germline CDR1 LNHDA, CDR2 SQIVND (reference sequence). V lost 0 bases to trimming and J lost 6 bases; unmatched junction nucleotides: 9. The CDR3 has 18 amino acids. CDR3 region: CASSIDHSGTGGLNEQFF. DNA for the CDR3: TGTGCCAGTAGTATAGATCACTCCGGGACAGGGGGCCTCAATGAGCAGTTCTTC.

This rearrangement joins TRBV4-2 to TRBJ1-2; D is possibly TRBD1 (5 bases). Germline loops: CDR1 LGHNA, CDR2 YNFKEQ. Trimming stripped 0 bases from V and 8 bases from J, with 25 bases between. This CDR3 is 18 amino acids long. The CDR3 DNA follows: TGTGCCAGCAGCCAAGATCTTTCATCTCGAGACAGCGTGTGGGGCTACACCTTC. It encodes CASSQDLSSRDSVWGYTF.

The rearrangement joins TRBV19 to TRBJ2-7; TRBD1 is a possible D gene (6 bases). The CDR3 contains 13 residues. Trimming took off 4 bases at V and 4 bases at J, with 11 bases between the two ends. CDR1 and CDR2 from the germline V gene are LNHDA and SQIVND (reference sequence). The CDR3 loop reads CASSNGQPYEQYF. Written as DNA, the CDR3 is TGTGCCAGTAGTAATGGACAGCCTTACGAGCAGTACTTC.

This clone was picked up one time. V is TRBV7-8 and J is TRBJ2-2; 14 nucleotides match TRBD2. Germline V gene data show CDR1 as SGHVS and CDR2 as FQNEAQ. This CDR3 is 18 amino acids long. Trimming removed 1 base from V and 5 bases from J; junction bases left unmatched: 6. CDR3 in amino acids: CASSLGGLAGVGTGELFF. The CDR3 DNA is TGTGCCAGCAGCTTAGGGGGACTAGCGGGAGTAGGGACCGGGGAGCTGTTTTTT.

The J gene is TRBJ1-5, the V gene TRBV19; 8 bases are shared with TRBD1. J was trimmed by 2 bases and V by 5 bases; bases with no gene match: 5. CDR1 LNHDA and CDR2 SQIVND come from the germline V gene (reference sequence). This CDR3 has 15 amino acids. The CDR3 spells CASSPDRGGNQPQHF. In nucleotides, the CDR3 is TGTGCCAGTAGTCCTGACAGGGGAGGCAATCAGCCCCAGCATTTT.

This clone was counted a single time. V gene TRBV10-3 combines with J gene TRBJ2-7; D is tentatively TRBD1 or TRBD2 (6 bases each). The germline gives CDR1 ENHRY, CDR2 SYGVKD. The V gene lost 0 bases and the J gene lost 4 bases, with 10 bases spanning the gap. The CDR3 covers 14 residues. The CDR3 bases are TGTGCCATCAGTGAGTCCCAGGGGAGGTACGAGCAGTACTTC. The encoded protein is CAISESQGRYEQYF.

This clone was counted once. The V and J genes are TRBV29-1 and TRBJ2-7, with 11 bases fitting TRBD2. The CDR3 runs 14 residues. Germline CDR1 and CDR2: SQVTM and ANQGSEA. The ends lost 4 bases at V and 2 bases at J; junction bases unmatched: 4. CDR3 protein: CSVATSGSPYEQYF. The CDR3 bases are TGCAGCGTTGCTACTAGCGGGAGTCCCTACGAGCAGTACTTC.

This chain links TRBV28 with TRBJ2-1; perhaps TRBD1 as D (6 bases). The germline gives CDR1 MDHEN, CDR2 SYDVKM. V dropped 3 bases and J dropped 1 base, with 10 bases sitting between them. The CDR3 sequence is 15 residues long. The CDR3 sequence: CASSFQGYSYNEQFF. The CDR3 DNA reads TGTGCCAGCAGTTTTCAGGGGTATTCCTACAATGAGCAGTTCTTC.

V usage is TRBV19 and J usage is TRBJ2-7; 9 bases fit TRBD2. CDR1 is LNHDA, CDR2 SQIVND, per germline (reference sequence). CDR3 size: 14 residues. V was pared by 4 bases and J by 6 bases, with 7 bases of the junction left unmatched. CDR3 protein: CASSTRTSVFEQYF. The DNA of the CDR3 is TGTGCCAGTAGTACTCGGACTAGCGTTTTCGAGCAGTACTTC.

DNA for the CDR3: TGTGCCAGCAGCTTGGTGGGGGAATTGTCTGGCTACACCTTC. Amino acid sequence: CASSLVGELSGYTF. This chain links TRBV5-6 with TRBJ1-2; D might be TRBD1 (5 bases). V lost 0 bases and J 7 bases, leaving 13 bases between the germline ends. CDR1 and CDR2 (germline): SGHDT, YYEEEE. CDR3 length: 14 amino acids.

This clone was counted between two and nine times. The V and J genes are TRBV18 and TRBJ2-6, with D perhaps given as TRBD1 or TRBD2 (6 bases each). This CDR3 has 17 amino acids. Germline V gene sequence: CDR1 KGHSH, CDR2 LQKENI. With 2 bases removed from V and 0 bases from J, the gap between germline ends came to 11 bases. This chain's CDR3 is CASSPTRGVSGANVLTF. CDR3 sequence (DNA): TGTGCCAGCTCACCAACGAGGGGGGTCTCTGGGGCCAACGTCCTGACTTTC.

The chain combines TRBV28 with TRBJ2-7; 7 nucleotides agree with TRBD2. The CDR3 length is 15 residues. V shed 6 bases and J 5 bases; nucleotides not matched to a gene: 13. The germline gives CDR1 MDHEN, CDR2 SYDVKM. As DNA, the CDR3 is TGTGCCAGCAGCTACCTCGGGGGGTCCCGGAACGAGCAGTACTTC. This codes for CASSYLGGSRNEQYF.

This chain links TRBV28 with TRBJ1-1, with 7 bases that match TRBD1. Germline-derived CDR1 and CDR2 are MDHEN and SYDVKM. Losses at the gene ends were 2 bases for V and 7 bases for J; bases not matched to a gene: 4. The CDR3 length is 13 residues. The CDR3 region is CASSLRGLHEAFF. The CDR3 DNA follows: TGTGCCAGCAGTTTAAGGGGGCTTCATGAAGCTTTCTTT.

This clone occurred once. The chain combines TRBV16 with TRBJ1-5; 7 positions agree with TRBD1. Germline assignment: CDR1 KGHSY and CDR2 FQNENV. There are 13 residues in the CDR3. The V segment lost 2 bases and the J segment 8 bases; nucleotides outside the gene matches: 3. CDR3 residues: CASSQTGVEPQHF. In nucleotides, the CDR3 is TGTGCCAGCAGCCAAACAGGGGTTGAGCCCCAGCATTTT.

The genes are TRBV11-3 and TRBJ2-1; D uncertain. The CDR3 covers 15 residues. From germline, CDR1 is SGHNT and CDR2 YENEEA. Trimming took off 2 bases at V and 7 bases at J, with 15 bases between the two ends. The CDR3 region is CASSLNWSPGNEQFF. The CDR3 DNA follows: TGTGCCAGCAGCTTAAACTGGAGTCCGGGTAATGAGCAGTTCTTC.

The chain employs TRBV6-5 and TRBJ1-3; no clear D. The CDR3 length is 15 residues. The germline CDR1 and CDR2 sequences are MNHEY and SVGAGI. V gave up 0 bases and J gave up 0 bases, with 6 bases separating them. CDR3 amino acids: CASSYSRGSGNTIYF. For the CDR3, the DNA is TGTGCCAGCAGTTACTCGCGGGGCTCTGGAAACACCATATATTTT.

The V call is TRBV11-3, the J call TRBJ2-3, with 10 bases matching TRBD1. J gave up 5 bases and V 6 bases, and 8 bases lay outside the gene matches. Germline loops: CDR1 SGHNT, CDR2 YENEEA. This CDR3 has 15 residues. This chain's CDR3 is CASRSQGQGRDTQYF. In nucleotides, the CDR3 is TGTGCCAGCAGATCGCAGGGACAGGGGAGAGATACGCAGTATTTT.